The sequence of this TCR beta chain was determined in a study of tumor-infiltrating lymphocytes in primary liver carcinoma. Total RNA amounting to roughly 450 ng was the source from which TCR beta cDNA was made with a constant-region primer. Investigators got TCR beta libraries out of three nested multiplex PCR rounds, done with slightly modified ARM-PCR. Primers for the first two PCR rounds were TRBV1-TRBV30 forward primers and a C-beta reverse primer (approximately 10 cycles per round). TCRdb analysed the multiplex PCR reads with MiXCR anew, one entry per CDR3 protein. The table includes approximately 210,000 distinct CDR3 sequences, around three fifths detected once. Germline DNA was also extracted, with blood RNA taken from unsorted whole blood. Patients in the cohort were treatment-naive and living with chronic HBV infection. The CDR3 has 13 amino acids. The ends lost 9 bases at V and 4 bases at J; junction bases unmatched: 8. In germline, CDR1 is MNHEY, CDR2 SVGAGI.

The sequence was collected from a woman aged 55-75 years with primary liver carcinoma and hepatitis B virus infection. Source material: peripheral blood. V is TRBV6-5 and J is TRBJ1-1; 7 nucleotides align to TRBD1. CDR3 DNA sequence: TGTGCCAGTAGACACAGGGGCAGCACTGAAGCTTTCTTT. It translates to CASRHRGSTEAFF.